This record looks at one T cell receptor (beta chain) sequence and its context. Its antigen remains undetermined. No much larger clonotype is one base removed from it; base qualities were not supplied. The sample comes from a study of blood T cell repertoires in COVID-19 (dated by TCRdb to about 2020). Looking at the study overall: Collaborator samples came from the United States, Italy and Spain and covered acute and convalescent phases of COVID-19. HLA class I and class II types, where available, came from metadata supplied by the sample provider rather than from assay-based typing. The dataset comprised deeply sampled blood TCRbeta repertoires from subjects exposed to, actively infected with, or recovered from COVID-19. Samples came from the ongoing ImmuneRACE study (first 160 participants) plus 1,254 subjects from 6 global collaborators. A freely available public database, intended as a resource for researchers studying the immune response to SARS-CoV-2, is where the repertoires were released. The prospective study material was composed of cDNA or gDNA derived from T cells, B-cell-depleted T cells, or PBMCs. Nearly every sample came with metadata listing a de-identified subject ID, COVID-19 status, age in years and sex.

TCRbeta CDR3 regions were amplified from genomic DNA using the immunoSEQ Assay, a bias-controlled multiplex PCR. Under the source paper's analysis protocol: The number of nucleated cells in each sample was estimated from the amplification of reference gene primers within the assay. Sequence reads were collapsed and filtered to measure the absolute abundance of every unique TCRbeta CDR3 rearrangement. For each sample, productive Simpson clonality was calculated as the square root of Simpson's diversity index over productive rearrangements. TCRdb stores this immuneACCESS table with in-frame sequences only. Part of the clones is absent; in the studies checked, under half of the shortfall reflects unresolved V genes, and no reason is known for the rest. The V and J calls and clone size come from that table; D and trimming were worked out from the DNA. Within this sample are under 200,000 clones, with around four fifths of them counted one time only. The ten largest clones take up about 14% of the sample.

What the work shows at the level of the full study, not this receptor alone: The quantity of clinical and demographic metadata differed by source and by participant and was supplied without curation.

One collaborating source in Seattle enrolled patients while the patients were actively infected and followed the patients over time throughout the course of disease. The collaborating institutions used their own protocols to collect whole blood in K2EDTA tubes. For TCRbeta analysis, collaborators shipped samples as frozen whole blood, isolated PBMCs, or DNA extracted from either of those sample types. In the germline V gene, CDR1 corresponds to ENHRY and CDR2 to SYGVKD. V was cut back by 0 bases and J by 4 bases, leaving a gap of 11 bases between them. The CDR3 has 15 amino acids, counting the end cysteine and phenylalanine. Here the CDR3 DNA is all that survives: 45 bases in frame from base 1.

The receptor was derived from a woman aged 65 to 85 with COVID-19, enrolled during active disease. The chain employs TRBV10-3 and TRBJ2-3; the best D guess is TRBD1, with 5 bases matching. Sequenced sample: peripheral blood. The CDR3 region: CAISESVGPSDTQYF. The DNA reads TGTGCCATCAGTGAGTCGGTGGGGCCGTCAGATACGCAGTATTTT.